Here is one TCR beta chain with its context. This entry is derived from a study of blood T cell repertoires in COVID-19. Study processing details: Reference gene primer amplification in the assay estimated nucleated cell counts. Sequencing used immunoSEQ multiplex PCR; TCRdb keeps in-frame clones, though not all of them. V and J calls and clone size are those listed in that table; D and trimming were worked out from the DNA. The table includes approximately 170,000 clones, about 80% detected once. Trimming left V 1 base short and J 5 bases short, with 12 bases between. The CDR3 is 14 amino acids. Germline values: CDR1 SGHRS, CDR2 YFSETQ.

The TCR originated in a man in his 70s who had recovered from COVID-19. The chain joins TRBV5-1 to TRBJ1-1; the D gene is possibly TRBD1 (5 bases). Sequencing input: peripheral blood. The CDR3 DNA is TGCGCCAGCAGCTTGAGGGTAGGGGATACTGAAGCTTTCTTT. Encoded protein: CASSLRVGDTEAFF. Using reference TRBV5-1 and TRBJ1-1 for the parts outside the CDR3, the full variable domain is KAGVTQTPRYLIKTRGQQVTLSCSPISGHRSVSWYQQTPGQGLQFLFEYFSETQRNKGNFPGRFSGRQFSNSRSEMNVSTLELGDSALYLCASSLRVGDTEAFFGQGTRLTVV.